These 23 T cell receptor beta chains share one sample of origin, sequenced in a study of radiation and T cells in renal cell carcinoma. The data were produced by immunoSEQ multiplex PCR, yet TCRdb's version contains in-frame clones alone and is incomplete. The sample has 120,000 to 150,000 clones, 75% to 90% seen once; the top ten hold 17%. This sample's time point: blood 4 weeks post-SBRT, at nephrectomy. Specified treatment: 15 Gy SBRT to primary tumor, nephrectomy 4 weeks later. Specimen: blood, collected from a patient whose treatment included radiotherapy and nephrectomy. The receptors were gathered from a woman in her forties or fifties with renal cell carcinoma.

The chain couples TRBV28 to TRBJ2-7, with 7 bases lining up with TRBD1. CDR1 MDHEN and CDR2 SYDVKM come from the germline V gene. CDR3 length: 15 residues. V trimming: 5 bases; J trimming: 5 bases; junction bases outside the gene matches: 12. CDR3 sequence reads: CASSLGSTGLHEQYF. The CDR3 bases are TGTGCCAGCAGTCTGGGGTCGACAGGGCTACACGAGCAGTACTTC.

V is TRBV6-5 and J is TRBJ2-7; 7 nucleotides agree with TRBD1. V lost 5 bases and J lost 3; bases outside the gene matches: 7. CDR3 length: 14 residues. Germline CDR1 reads MNHEY; CDR2 reads SVGAGI. The chain's CDR3 is CASSRDRSYYEQYF. The DNA for the CDR3 is TGTGCCAGCAGTCGGGACAGAAGTTACTACGAGCAGTACTTC.

The chain combines TRBV7-2 with TRBJ1-5, with a possible D match to TRBD1 (6 bases). The germline V and J ends were trimmed by 1 base and 11 bases, with 12 bases remaining between them. This CDR3 has 13 amino acids. Looked up from germline, CDR1 is SGHTA and CDR2 is FQGNSA. Here the CDR3 reads CASSLEQEGAQHF. CDR3 sequence (DNA): TGTGCCAGCAGCTTAGAACAGGAGGGGGCCCAGCATTTT.

This chain connects TRBV9 to TRBJ2-7; no clear D. CDR3 size: 15 residues. Germline-derived CDR1 and CDR2 are SGDLS and YYNGEE. V was shortened by 2 bases and J by 4 bases, with 16 bases between the two germline ends. The CDR3 region is CASSVDPAGEYEQYF. The DNA for the CDR3 is TGTGCCAGCAGCGTCGACCCCGCAGGTGAATACGAGCAGTACTTC.

This clone has a single count. The CDR3 DNA follows: TGCGCCAGCAGCTTGGTGGGGGGAGGCCATAGGGATAATGAGCAGTTCTTC. Protein: CASSLVGGGHRDNEQFF. V gene TRBV5-1 combines with J gene TRBJ2-1; a weak D match, TRBD2 (6 bases). In germline, CDR1 is SGHRS, CDR2 YFSETQ. The CDR3 is 17 residues long. Trimming stripped 0 bases from V and 7 bases from J, with 20 bases between.

V is TRBV7-8 and J is TRBJ2-3, with D possibly being TRBD1 (5 bases). Per the germline V gene, CDR1 is SGHVS and CDR2 is FQNEAQ. This CDR3 spans 15 amino acids. V was clipped by 4 bases and J by 5 bases, with 16 bases between them. CDR3 sequence (DNA): TGTGCCAGCAGCTCCGGACACCCTCATTTAGATACGCAGTATTTT. Protein product: CASSSGHPHLDTQYF.

The chain couples TRBV5-4 to TRBJ2-5; weak D call: TRBD2 (6 bases). V was cut by 4 bases and J by 5 bases, with 15 bases left in between. The CDR3 has 14 residues. Per the germline V gene, CDR1 is SGHNT and CDR2 is YYREEE (reference sequence). CDR3 DNA sequence: TGTGCCAGCAGCCCCAACCGGGACTCGGAGACCCAGTACTTC. Encoded protein: CASSPNRDSETQYF.

The chain joins TRBV7-2 to TRBJ1-5; 8 nucleotides align to TRBD1. V trimming: 5 bases; J trimming: 8 bases; junction bases outside the gene matches: 8. CDR1 is SGHTA and CDR2 is FQGNSA in the germline V gene. The CDR3 covers 14 residues. CDR3 nucleotide sequence: TGTGCCAGCAGCCCTGACAGGGGAGGTGAGCCCCAGCATTTT. It yields the protein CASSPDRGGEPQHF.

This clone occurred a few times. J is TRBJ2-2 and V is TRBV30, with 8 nucleotides matching TRBD1. This CDR3 region has 15 residues. The J segment lost 2 bases and the V segment lost 0 bases, leaving 2 bases of the junction unmatched. The germline gives CDR1 GTSNPN, CDR2 SVGIG (reference sequence). In DNA form, the CDR3 reads TGTGCCTGGAGTGTGCCAGGGGGCAACACCGGGGAGCTGTTTTTT. It is translated as CAWSVPGGNTGELFF.

The rearrangement joins TRBV19 to TRBJ2-5; TRBD1 matches 8 bases. In germline, CDR1 is LNHDA, CDR2 SQIVND (reference sequence). CDR3 size: 16 residues. Unmatched junction bases numbered 7, after V lost 0 bases and J lost 4 bases. In DNA, the CDR3 is TGTGCCAGTAGTATAGATGGGGGCAGGGGGCGAGAGACCCAGTACTTC. It specifies CASSIDGGRGRETQYF. Complete variable domain (other parts from reference TRBV19 and TRBJ2-5): DGGITQSPKYLFRKEGQNVTLSCEQNLNHDAMYWYRQDPGQGLRLIYYSQIVNDFQKGDIAEGYSVSREKKESFPLTVTSAQKNPTAFYLCASSIDGGRGRETQYFGPGTRLLVL.

The count of this clone is one. This chain uses TRBV9 with TRBJ2-7; D remains ambiguous. The CDR3 consists of 14 residues. With 0 bases removed from V and 5 bases from J, the gap between germline ends came to 12 bases. From germline, CDR1 is SGDLS and CDR2 YYNGEE. CDR3 sequence (DNA): TGTGCCAGCAGCGTAGGCAGACGAGGAGACGAGCAGTACTTC. This codes for CASSVGRRGDEQYF.

V usage is TRBV28 and J usage is TRBJ1-4, with D unclear. The length of the CDR3 is 14 residues. Germline-derived CDR1 and CDR2 are MDHEN and SYDVKM. V lost 3 bases, J lost 4 bases, and 9 bases lay in between. The CDR3 sequence: CASSFSGRNEKLFF. The CDR3 coding sequence is TGTGCCAGCAGTTTTTCGGGTCGTAATGAAAAACTGTTTTTT. The variable domain in full, completed from reference TRBV28 and TRBJ1-4, reads DVKVTQSSRYLVKRTGEKVFLECVQDMDHENMFWYRQDPGLGLRLIYFSYDVKMKEKGDIPEGYSVSREKKERFSLILESASTNQTSMYLCASSFSGRNEKLFFGSGTQLSVL.

The chain uses TRBV27 and TRBJ1-4; no definite D call. The CDR3 runs 14 residues. Germline values: CDR1 MNHEY, CDR2 SMNVEV (reference sequence). The V and J ends lost 4 bases and 3 bases respectively, with 9 bases between them. In DNA form, the CDR3 reads TGTGCCAGCAGTTACAACAGTGCTAATGAAAAACTGTTTTTT. It codes for CASSYNSANEKLFF.

The genes are TRBV7-2 and TRBJ2-7; 8 nucleotides line up with TRBD2. Germline V gene sequence: CDR1 SGHTA, CDR2 FQGNSA. The CDR3 is 14 residues long. V lost 10 bases, J lost 0 bases, and 8 bases stayed unmatched. In nucleotides, the CDR3 is TGTGCCACCAAGCTAGCGGGTCTCTCCTACGAGCAGTACTTC. This translates into CATKLAGLSYEQYF.

The V gene is TRBV7-9, the J gene TRBJ1-1; 9 nucleotides line up with TRBD1. V gave up 4 bases and J gave up 0 bases; unmatched junction bases: 9. The CDR3 contains 17 residues. Germline V gene sequence: CDR1 SEHNR, CDR2 FQNEAQ (reference sequence). Here the CDR3 DNA reads TGTGCCAGCAGCTGGTACAGGGGGCTTCCAATGAACACTGAAGCTTTCTTT. Translated: CASSWYRGLPMNTEAFF.

The chain couples TRBV6-1 to TRBJ1-2, with TRBD1 matching 9 bases. Germline V gene lookup returns CDR1 MNHNS and CDR2 SASEGT. V lost 6 bases, J lost 5 bases, and 7 bases stayed unmatched. This CDR3 region has 14 residues. The CDR3 nucleotides read TGTGCCAGCAGCCACAACAGGGGGCCTTATGGCTACACCTTC. Translation: CASSHNRGPYGYTF.

The gene calls are TRBV6-6 and TRBJ1-2; 7 bases fit TRBD1. The CDR3 runs to 14 residues. V trimming: 5 bases; J trimming: 5 bases; junction bases outside the gene matches: 8. Germline CDR1 reads MNHNY; CDR2 reads SVGAGI (reference sequence). The CDR3 loop is CASSGTGTAYGYTF. CDR3 bases: TGTGCCAGCAGTGGAACCGGGACAGCATATGGCTACACCTTC.

In DNA, the CDR3 is TGTGCCAGCAGCGTGGGGCCAAGTGACAGAACAGATACGCAGTATTTT. It codes for CASSVGPSDRTDTQYF. V and J are TRBV9 and TRBJ2-3; D possibly corresponds to TRBD1 (5 bases). Germline CDR1 is SGDLS and CDR2 is YYNGEE. Trimming left V 2 bases short and J 3 bases short, with 16 bases between. The CDR3 extends over 16 amino acids. The complete variable domain, with remaining parts taken from reference TRBV9 and TRBJ2-3, reads DSGVTQTPKHLITATGQRVTLRCSPRSGDLSVYWYQQSLDQGLQFLIQYYNGEERAKGNILERFSAQQFPDLHSELNLSSLELGDSALYFCASSVGPSDRTDTQYFGPGTRLTVL.

This rearrangement joins TRBV6-1 to TRBJ1-3; D unresolved. Germline V gene lookup returns CDR1 MNHNS and CDR2 SASEGT. The V gene lost 3 bases and the J gene lost 0 bases, with 9 bases spanning the gap. This CDR3 has 15 amino acids. The CDR3 sequence: CASSDLRYSGNTIYF. The CDR3 DNA reads TGTGCCAGCAGTGATCTAAGGTACTCTGGAAACACCATATATTTT.

V and J are TRBV18 and TRBJ2-7; TRBD1 is a possible D gene (6 bases). CDR3 length equals 13 residues. In germline, CDR1 is KGHSH, CDR2 LQKENI. Trimming took off 6 bases at V and 5 bases at J, with 14 bases between the two ends. CDR3 coding DNA: TGTGCCAGCTCGCAGCTAAACAGGGACGAGCAGTACTTC. Translated: CASSQLNRDEQYF.

The rearrangement uses TRBV9 and TRBJ2-3; D is undetermined. The V end lost 0 bases, the J end lost 7 bases, and 12 bases lay between the germline ends. Germline values: CDR1 SGDLS, CDR2 YYNGEE. This CDR3 spans 14 amino acids. The CDR3 coding sequence is TGTGCCAGCAGCGTAGGTGAAGCAACCCATACGCAGTATTTT. Its protein is CASSVGEATHTQYF.

The chain links TRBV7-2 to TRBJ2-5; no clear D gene. Trimming stripped 0 bases from V and 2 bases from J, with 4 bases between. From germline, CDR1 is SGHTA and CDR2 FQGNSA. This CDR3 contains 13 residues. CDR3 nucleotides: TGTGCCAGCAGCTTAGCTCCTCAAGAGACCCAGTACTTC. The encoded protein is CASSLAPQETQYF.

The V gene is TRBV4-3, the J gene TRBJ1-5; D not resolved. V was clipped by 0 bases and J by 0 bases, with 9 bases between them. This CDR3 has 16 amino acids. Germline V gene sequence: CDR1 LGHNA, CDR2 YSLEER. The CDR3 DNA reads as TGCGCCAGCAGCCAAGATCCCGGGGATAGCAATCAGCCCCAGCATTTT. This gives the protein CASSQDPGDSNQPQHF.